The 29 T cell receptor beta chains listed next were all sequenced from one sample in a study of siplizumab effects on memory and regulatory T cells. Some clones are missing from TCRdb's copy, which holds only in-frame ones; the method was immunoSEQ multiplex PCR. The data hold 90,000 to 130,000 clones, with about nine tenths observed a single time. Sequencing input: CD4+ T cells sorted from blood. These receptors were collected from a human donor in good health.

This rearrangement joins TRBV5-5 to TRBJ1-5; TRBD1 is a possible D gene (5 bases). V was clipped by 4 bases and J by 7 bases, with 18 bases between them. CDR3 size: 15 residues. CDR1 is SGHKS and CDR2 is YYEKEE in the germline V gene (reference sequence). The CDR3 spells CASSPPPGSGQPQHF. CDR3 in DNA: TGTGCCAGCAGCCCGCCTCCAGGGTCCGGGCAGCCCCAGCATTTT.

The rearrangement joins TRBV7-8 to TRBJ1-1; D unresolved. This CDR3 has 15 residues. The germline V gene encodes CDR1 SGHVS and CDR2 FQNEAQ. The V and J ends lost 5 bases and 4 bases respectively, with 17 bases between them. This chain's CDR3 is CASSHRTTISTEAFF. As DNA, the CDR3 is TGTGCCAGCAGCCATAGAACGACAATTTCCACTGAAGCTTTCTTT.

This chain links TRBV15 with TRBJ2-7, with D possibly matching TRBD2 (6 bases). The germline CDR1 and CDR2 sequences are LNHNV and YYDKDF (reference sequence). V was cut by 1 base and J by 2 bases, with 9 bases left in between. CDR3 length: 14 residues. CDR3 sequence reads: CATSRGRVAYEQYF. CDR3 sequence (DNA): TGTGCCACCAGCAGAGGGAGGGTAGCCTACGAGCAGTACTTC.

The chain combines TRBV30 with TRBJ1-1; D not resolved. The germline V gene encodes CDR1 GTSNPN and CDR2 SVGIG (reference sequence). V was shortened by 1 base and J by 0 bases, with 6 bases between the two germline ends. The CDR3 spans 13 residues. The CDR3 loop is CAWSALMNTEAFF. In DNA form, the CDR3 reads TGTGCCTGGAGTGCCCTGATGAACACTGAAGCTTTCTTT.

CDR3 nucleotide sequence: TGTGCCAGCTCTCGGGACAGGGTTCGGACTGAAGCTTTCTTT. Protein sequence: CASSRDRVRTEAFF. The chain joins TRBV18 to TRBJ1-1, with TRBD1 identical over 9 bases. V lost 6 bases and J lost 5; bases outside the gene matches: 7. The germline V gene has CDR1 KGHSH and CDR2 LQKENI. The CDR3 loop spans 14 amino acids.

The V call is TRBV19, the J call TRBJ2-1; 7 nucleotides agree with TRBD2. The CDR3 totals 14 residues. With V trimmed by 1 base and J by 7 bases, 4 bases remained unmatched. Germline values: CDR1 LNHDA, CDR2 SQIVND (reference sequence). CDR3 nucleotides: TGTGCCAGTAGTATAGTTCTAGCGGAGAATGAGCAGTTCTTC. This translates into CASSIVLAENEQFF. The full variable domain, in which reference TRBV19 and TRBJ2-1 provide the parts outside the CDR3, is DGGITQSPKYLFRKEGQNVTLSCEQNLNHDAMYWYRQDPGQGLRLIYYSQIVNDFQKGDIAEGYSVSREKKESFPLTVTSAQKNPTAFYLCASSIVLAENEQFFGPGTRLTVL.

The V gene is TRBV6-6, the J gene TRBJ1-5; D is ambiguous. CDR1 and CDR2 (germline): MNHNY, SVGAGI (reference sequence). V lost 5 bases and J lost 4, with 6 bases in between. The CDR3 spans 12 residues. CDR3: CASSQLNQPQHF. The CDR3 DNA is TGTGCCAGCAGTCAGTTAAATCAGCCCCAGCATTTT.

The CDR3, as DNA: TGTGCCAGCAGCCAAGGACAGACAATGAGCTCTGGGGCCAACGTCCTGACTTTC. It specifies CASSQGQTMSSGANVLTF. J is TRBJ2-6 and V is TRBV4-2, with TRBD1 as a possible D gene (5 bases). V lost 1 base and J 0 bases, leaving 13 bases between the germline ends. The V gene's germline CDR1 is LGHNA and CDR2 YNFKEQ. This CDR3 has 18 amino acids.

Here the CDR3 reads CASSNGRAYEQYF. In nucleotides, the CDR3 is TGTGCCAGCAGTAATGGTCGGGCCTACGAGCAGTACTTC. The V gene is TRBV6-5, the J gene TRBJ2-7, with D unclear. The V gene lost 5 bases and the J gene lost 2 bases, with 10 bases spanning the gap. Germline-derived CDR1 and CDR2 are MNHEY and SVGAGI. The length of the CDR3 is 13 residues.

The gene calls are TRBV5-1 and TRBJ2-7; TRBD2 is a possible D gene (5 bases). CDR3 length equals 12 residues. Germline V gene data show CDR1 as SGHRS and CDR2 as YFSETQ. The ends were cut back, 2 bases at V and 11 bases at J, with 14 bases in the middle. CDR3 protein: CASSLPTGIKYF. For the CDR3, the DNA is TGCGCCAGCAGCTTACCTACCGGGATAAAGTACTTC.

The chain carries TRBV19 and TRBJ1-3, with D unclear. This CDR3 spans 11 amino acids. Trimming pared 6 bases from V and 8 bases from J, leaving 8 bases between. CDR1 is LNHDA and CDR2 is SQIVND in the germline V gene (reference sequence). CDR3 amino acids: CASRLGYTIYF. CDR3 nucleotide sequence: TGTGCCAGTAGACTCGGTTACACCATATATTTT.

The V and J genes are TRBV6-5 and TRBJ2-5; D remains ambiguous. Trimming took 0 bases from V and 5 from J, leaving 10 bases between them. CDR1 and CDR2 (germline): MNHEY, SVGAGI. This CDR3 region has 14 residues. The CDR3 DNA sequence: TGTGCCAGCAGTTACTCCGCCTGGGCCGAGACCCAGTACTTC. It translates to CASSYSAWAETQYF.

The chain couples TRBV19 to TRBJ2-1, with 10 positions matching TRBD2. Germline loops: CDR1 LNHDA, CDR2 SQIVND (reference sequence). CDR3 length: 17 amino acids. V lost 4 bases, J lost 6 bases, and 12 bases stayed unmatched. The CDR3 reads CASSSYIRPSGGNEQFF. As DNA, the CDR3 is TGTGCCAGTAGTAGTTATATCCGTCCTAGCGGGGGCAATGAGCAGTTCTTC.

The CDR3 sequence is CSVENEQFF. In nucleotides, the CDR3 is TGCAGCGTCGAAAATGAGCAGTTCTTC. J is TRBJ2-1 and V is TRBV29-1; no clear D gene. The CDR3 has 9 residues. CDR1 and CDR2 (germline): SQVTM, ANQGSEA. Trimming took off 6 bases at V and 7 bases at J, with 4 bases between the two ends.

The CDR3 DNA sequence: TGCAGCGTTGTCGGGGGGGAGACCCAGTACTTC. It specifies CSVVGGETQYF. The chain employs TRBV29-1 and TRBJ2-5, with 7 bases that match TRBD2. V lost 4 bases and J lost 5; bases outside the gene matches: 1. CDR1 is SQVTM, CDR2 ANQGSEA, per germline. There are 11 residues in the CDR3. Full variable domain (outside the CDR3, taken from reference TRBV29-1 and TRBJ2-5): SAVISQKPSRDICQRGTSLTIQCQVDSQVTMMFWYRQQPGQSLTLIATANQGSEATYESGFVIDKFPISRPNLTFSTLTVSNMSPEDSSIYLCSVVGGETQYFGPGTRLLVL.

The chain uses TRBV27 and TRBJ1-1; 10 nucleotides match TRBD1. CDR3 length equals 15 residues. The germline CDR1 and CDR2 sequences are MNHEY and SMNVEV (reference sequence). The ends lost 3 bases at V and 3 bases at J; junction bases unmatched: 4. CDR3 sequence (DNA): TGTGCCAGCAGTTTGGGGGACAGGGGATACACTGAAGCTTTCTTT. The encoded protein is CASSLGDRGYTEAFF.

The V call is TRBV7-9, the J call TRBJ1-4; tentatively, D is TRBD1 (5 bases). V lost 6 bases and J 8 bases, leaving 16 bases between the germline ends. This CDR3 is built from 14 residues. CDR1 SEHNR and CDR2 FQNEAQ come from the germline V gene (reference sequence). Here the CDR3 reads CASSLRDGLEKLFF. Written as DNA, the CDR3 is TGTGCCAGCAGTCTTCGGGACGGGCTCGAAAAACTGTTTTTT.

This chain connects TRBV27 to TRBJ2-1; TRBD1 is a possible D gene (6 bases). CDR1 is MNHEY and CDR2 is SMNVEV in the germline V gene (reference sequence). The CDR3 extends over 14 amino acids. The germline V and J ends were trimmed by 6 bases and 6 bases, with 15 bases remaining between them. Here the CDR3 DNA reads TGTGCCAGCAGGACAGGTGGATTCTCCAATGAGCAGTTCTTC. It yields the protein CASRTGGFSNEQFF.

The chain joins TRBV29-1 to TRBJ2-1; D remains unclear. The ends were cut back, 7 bases at V and 7 bases at J, with 14 bases in the middle. This CDR3 spans 12 amino acids. Germline CDR1 SQVTM, CDR2 ANQGSEA. The CDR3 loop reads CSGGIGWNEQFF. CDR3 coding DNA: TGCAGCGGGGGAATCGGATGGAATGAGCAGTTCTTC.

V and J are TRBV6-1 and TRBJ1-4; 7 nucleotides match TRBD1. The V gene end was trimmed by 3 bases and the J gene end by 0 bases; junction bases not matched to a gene: 4. Per germline, CDR1 MNHNS and CDR2 SASEGT. The CDR3 length is 16 residues. The CDR3 reads CASSDLQGATNEKLFF. In DNA form, the CDR3 reads TGTGCCAGCAGTGATCTGCAGGGGGCAACTAATGAAAAACTGTTTTTT.

The rearrangement uses TRBV6-1 and TRBJ1-2; 10 nucleotides match TRBD1. The CDR3 spans 13 residues. CDR1 is MNHNS, CDR2 SASEGT, per germline. V trimming: 3 bases; J trimming: 7 bases; junction bases outside the gene matches: 2. CDR3 nucleotide sequence: TGTGCCAGCAGTGACCGGGACAGGGGTGGCTACACCTTC. Its protein product is CASSDRDRGGYTF.

This chain's CDR3 is CASSLGDQAGGYTF. CDR3 bases: TGTGCCAGCAGTTTAGGGGACCAGGCGGGGGGCTACACCTTC. The genes are TRBV28 and TRBJ1-2; D is possibly TRBD1 (5 bases). Trimming shortened V by 2 bases and J by 8 bases, and 15 bases separated the two germline ends. CDR3 length: 14 amino acids. Germline values: CDR1 MDHEN, CDR2 SYDVKM.

This rearrangement joins TRBV6-6 to TRBJ1-1; TRBD1 aligns across 8 bases. V dropped 4 bases and J dropped 2; count of bases not matched to a gene: 9. Germline V gives CDR1 MNHNY, CDR2 SVGAGI (reference sequence). The CDR3 is made up of 16 amino acids. The CDR3 DNA is TGTGCCAGCAGTTTCGGACAGGGCGTCGGAAACACTGAAGCTTTCTTT. Translated, it gives CASSFGQGVGNTEAFF.

The V call is TRBV6-1, the J call TRBJ2-5; a possible D gene is TRBD1 (5 bases). Trimming took 0 bases from V and 6 from J, leaving 11 bases between them. This CDR3 region has 14 residues. Germline values: CDR1 MNHNS, CDR2 SASEGT. In nucleotides, the CDR3 is TGTGCCAGCAGTGAAGCCCCCAGGGCTCAGACCCAGTACTTC. Translated: CASSEAPRAQTQYF.

This chain uses TRBV14 with TRBJ1-4; D remains unclear. This CDR3 contains 16 residues. Germline V gene lookup returns CDR1 SGHDN and CDR2 FVKESK. Trimming pared 1 base from V and 8 bases from J, leaving 17 bases between. In DNA form, the CDR3 reads TGTGCCAGCAGCCAAGTGGTTACCCGTAACCCCGAAAAACTGTTTTTT. It yields the protein CASSQVVTRNPEKLFF.

The chain recombines TRBV11-1 with TRBJ2-7, with D maybe TRBD1 (6 bases). CDR3 size: 14 residues. In germline, CDR1 is SGHAT, CDR2 FQDESV (reference sequence). V was trimmed by 2 bases and J by 1 base, leaving 9 bases between them. The CDR3 DNA reads as TGTGCCAGCAGCTTATGGACAGATTCCTACGAGCAGTACTTC. Translation gives CASSLWTDSYEQYF.

This rearrangement joins TRBV7-9 to TRBJ1-2; no firm D call. V lost 6 bases to trimming and J lost 2 bases, with 16 bases between them. The V gene's germline CDR1 is SEHNR and CDR2 FQNEAQ (reference sequence). The CDR3 is 15 amino acids. The CDR3 DNA is TGTGCCAGCAGGGCCAGGCAGCTACCCAACTATGGCTACACCTTC. Protein product: CASRARQLPNYGYTF.

The rearrangement joins TRBV7-8 to TRBJ2-5; D might be TRBD2 (6 bases). Germline CDR1 is SGHVS and CDR2 is FQNEAQ. V was trimmed by 5 bases and J by 1 base, leaving 14 bases between them. CDR3 length equals 15 residues. The CDR3 sequence is CASSLRAGLQETQYF. In nucleotides, the CDR3 is TGTGCCAGCAGCCTAAGAGCGGGCCTCCAAGAGACCCAGTACTTC.

The chain uses TRBV21-1 and TRBJ1-2. TRBV21-1 counts as a pseudogene. The CDR3 has 16 amino acids. The CDR3 loop reads CASSKVKDAGPYGYTF. CDR3 nucleotide sequence: TGTGCCAGCAGCAAAGTTAAGGACGCCGGACCCTATGGCTACACCTTC.